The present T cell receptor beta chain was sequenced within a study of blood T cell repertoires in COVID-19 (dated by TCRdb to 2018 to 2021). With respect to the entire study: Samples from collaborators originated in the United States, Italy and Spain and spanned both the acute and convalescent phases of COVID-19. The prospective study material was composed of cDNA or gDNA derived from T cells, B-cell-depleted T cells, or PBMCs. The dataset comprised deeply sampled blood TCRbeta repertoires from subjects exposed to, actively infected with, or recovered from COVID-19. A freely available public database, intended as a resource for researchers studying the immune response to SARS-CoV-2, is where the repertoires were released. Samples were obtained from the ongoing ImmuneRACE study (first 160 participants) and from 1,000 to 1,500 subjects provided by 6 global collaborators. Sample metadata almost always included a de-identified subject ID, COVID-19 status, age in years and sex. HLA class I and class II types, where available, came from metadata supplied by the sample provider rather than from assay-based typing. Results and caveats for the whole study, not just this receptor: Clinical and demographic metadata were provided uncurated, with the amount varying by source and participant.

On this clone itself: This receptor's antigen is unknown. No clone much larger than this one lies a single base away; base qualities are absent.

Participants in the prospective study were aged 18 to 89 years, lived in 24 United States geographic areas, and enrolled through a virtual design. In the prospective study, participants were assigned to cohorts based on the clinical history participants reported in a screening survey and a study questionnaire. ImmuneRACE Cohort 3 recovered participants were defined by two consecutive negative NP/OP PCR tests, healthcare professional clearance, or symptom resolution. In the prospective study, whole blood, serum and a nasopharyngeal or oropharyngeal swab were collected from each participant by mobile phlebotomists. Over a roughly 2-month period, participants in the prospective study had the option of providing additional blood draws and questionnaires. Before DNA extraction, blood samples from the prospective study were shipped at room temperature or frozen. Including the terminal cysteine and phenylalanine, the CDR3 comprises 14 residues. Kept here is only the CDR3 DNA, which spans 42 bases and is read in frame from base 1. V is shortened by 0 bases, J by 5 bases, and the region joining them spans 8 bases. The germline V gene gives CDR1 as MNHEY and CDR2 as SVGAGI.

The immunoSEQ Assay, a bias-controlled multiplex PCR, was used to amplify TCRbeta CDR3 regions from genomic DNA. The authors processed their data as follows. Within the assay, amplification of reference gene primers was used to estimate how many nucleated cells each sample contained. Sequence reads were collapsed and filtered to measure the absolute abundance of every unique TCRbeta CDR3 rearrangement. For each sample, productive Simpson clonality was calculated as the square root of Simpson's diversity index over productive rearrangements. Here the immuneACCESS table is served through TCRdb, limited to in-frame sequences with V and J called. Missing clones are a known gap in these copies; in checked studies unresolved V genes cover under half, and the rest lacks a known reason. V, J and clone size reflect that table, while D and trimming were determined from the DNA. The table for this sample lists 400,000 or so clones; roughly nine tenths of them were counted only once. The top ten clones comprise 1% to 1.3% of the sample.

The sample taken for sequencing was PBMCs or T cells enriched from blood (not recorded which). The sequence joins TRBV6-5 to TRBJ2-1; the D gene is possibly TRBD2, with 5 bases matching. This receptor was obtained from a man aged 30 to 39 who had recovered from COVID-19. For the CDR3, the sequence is CASSYSRRDNEQFF. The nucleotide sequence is TGTGCCAGCAGTTACTCGAGGCGGGACAATGAGCAGTTCTTC.